This paragraph covers one TCR beta chain sequence. This clonotype has more than one count but fewer than ten. Its antigen remains unidentified. Base qualities are not recorded, but no much larger clone differs from it by a single base. V is cut back by 4 bases and J by 10 bases, with 14 bases in the junction unmatched. Sequences SQVTM (CDR1) and ANQGSEA (CDR2) are obtained from the germline V gene. The CDR3, cysteine through phenylalanine, is 15 amino acids long. The kept DNA is CDR3 alone, 45 bases in frame from the first base. To demonstrate the VDJtools post-analysis software, TCR beta repertoires were profiled from the peripheral blood of more than ten young patients with multiple sclerosis. The patients with multiple sclerosis were children and adolescents between roughly 6 and 15 years of age. This specimen belongs to a study of post-analysis software for immune sequencing data (dated by TCRdb to between 2014 and 2017). In the study overall: Relapsing-remitting, secondary progressive and progressive-relapsing multiple sclerosis were recorded as disease courses, and subtype annotation was lacking for some patients. Patient repertoires were compared against roughly 10 previously published healthy control repertoires from donors aged roughly 6 to 28 years. A subset of samples was prepared in parallel using single-end sample barcoding, then pooled and co-amplified after Illumina adapter ligation. Beyond this particular receptor, the publication reports: About five TRBV segments, including TRBV5-6, TRBV5-1 and TRBV20-1, were significantly more frequent in patients than controls. The control group was slightly older than the multiple sclerosis patient group. When samples were clustered directly using the F measure, samples prepared in the same batch co-clustered strongly, which prompted a batch-effect correction. Significantly lower normalized Chao1 diversity was found in multiple sclerosis patients than in controls, suggesting substantial peripheral T-cell clonal expansion.

Libraries were constructed by PCR. Reads for this sample came from an Illumina HiSeq 2500. To reduce PCR and sequencing biases, unique molecular identifiers were incorporated into the TCR beta cDNA libraries. Some 500,000 cDNA molecules were obtained for every 1 to 10 million input T cells, so each molecule roughly corresponded to one T cell. The patient libraries were prepared and sequenced using the same protocol as the earlier healthy control dataset. Within a given batch, samples were prepared together, multiplexed and sequenced on the same HiSeq lane. The paper's data handling went like this. MIGEC handled the raw barcoded reads, throwing out single-read molecular identifier groups before consensus assembly and CDR3 extraction. VDJtools was used for post-analysis of the clonotype tables, with diversity normalized by down-sampling every dataset to the smallest sample size. Repertoire overlap clustering matched CDR3 amino acid but not nucleotide sequences to correct batch-related cross-sample contamination. TCRdb handled the public reads itself, with Q25 trimming in fastp and clone calling in MiXCR, and kept productive beta chains. For every CDR3 protein sequence, its rows merge into one entry that carries the most common genes and DNA. The V and J calls and clone size come from TCRdb's table, not from the authors' own analysis. The sample table holds around 500,000 distinct CDR3 sequences, of which 30% to 40% were seen once. Jointly, the top ten make up less than 6% of the sample.

This TCR was sampled from a girl aged 2-17 years with multiple sclerosis. Sequencing was done on a sample of blood. The V and J genes are TRBV29-1 and TRBJ2-1; 9 central bases correspond to TRBD2. CDR3 protein: CSVGGGGGGPQEQFF. In nucleotide form, the sequence is TGCAGCGTTGGAGGTGGCGGGGGGGGACCCCAGGAGCAGTTCTTC.